These 5 T cell receptor beta chains were sequenced from one sample in a study of T-cell memory formation after mild COVID-19. Each CDR3 protein gets one entry after TCRdb re-called the 5' RACE reads with MiXCR. This sample has a few hundred thousand distinct CDR3 sequences, with about 15% found just once. Sequenced: PBMCs or a T cell subset sorted from them (not recorded which). All receptors come from a man aged 18 to 29 who had mild COVID-19 (a few samples of this study predate the infection). Cell type and time point are not known.

The chain couples TRBV28 to TRBJ2-1; D gene uncertain. The germline CDR1 and CDR2 sequences are MDHEN and SYDVKM. The CDR3 covers 13 residues. V lost 3 bases, J lost 4 bases, and 7 bases lay in between. DNA for the CDR3: TGTGCCAGCAGTTTTCTTAGTTACAATGAGCAGTTCTTC. Its translation is CASSFLSYNEQFF.

This clonotype was seen more than once but under ten times. The V gene is TRBV4-3, the J gene TRBJ2-7; weak D call: TRBD1 (6 bases). The CDR3 is made up of 17 amino acids. Germline lookup yields CDR1 LGHNA and CDR2 YSLEER. Trimming removed 0 bases at V and 0 bases at J, with 15 bases between. The CDR3 spells CASSQDFGRGLSYEQYF. CDR3 DNA sequence: TGCGCCAGCAGCCAAGATTTTGGCAGGGGTCTCTCCTACGAGCAGTACTTC.

The V gene is TRBV11-2, the J gene TRBJ1-6, with D perhaps matching TRBD1 (6 bases). Looked up from germline, CDR1 is SGHAT and CDR2 is FQNNGV. V was clipped by 5 bases and J by 7 bases, with 12 bases between them. This CDR3 contains 14 residues. The CDR3 bases are TGTGCCAGCAGCCCGGACAGCTTAAATTCACCCCTCCACTTT. Protein product: CASSPDSLNSPLHF.

This clonotype has a count of ten or more. The CDR3 protein is CASRPPRHTEAFF. The DNA for the CDR3 is TGTGCCAGCAGGCCCCCCCGCCACACTGAAGCTTTCTTT. The chain uses TRBV7-2 and TRBJ1-1; D not certain. V dropped 6 bases and J dropped 3 bases, with 11 bases sitting between them. The CDR3 loop spans 13 amino acids. CDR1 is SGHTA, CDR2 FQGNSA, per germline.

This clonotype was observed a handful of times. The chain employs TRBV9 and TRBJ1-1, with a possible D match to TRBD1 (6 bases). The germline CDR1 and CDR2 sequences are SGDLS and YYNGEE. The CDR3 has 15 residues. Trimming cost V 4 bases and J 0 bases, with 13 bases left between them. The CDR3 nucleotides read TGTGCCAGCAGCCCTTACAGGGACATGAACACTGAAGCTTTCTTT. Translating it yields CASSPYRDMNTEAFF.